The 28 T cell receptor beta chains presented below share a single source sample, sequenced in a study of OX40 agonist ivuxolimab in advanced cancers. Some clones are missing from TCRdb's copy, which holds only in-frame ones; the method was immunoSEQ multiplex PCR. The table lists about 100,000 clones, less than 95% of them singletons. The source material was CD4+ or CD8+ T cells sorted from blood, sampled in a trial of the OX40 agonist ivuxolimab. The receptors were sampled from an adult with an advanced solid tumor such as melanoma, head and neck, liver or kidney cancer.

This clone has more than one count but fewer than ten. The chain carries TRBV4-2 and TRBJ2-5; D may be TRBD1 (5 bases). There are 13 residues in the CDR3. Trimming pared 5 bases from V and 1 base from J, leaving 8 bases between. CDR1 is LGHNA, CDR2 YNFKEQ, per germline. CDR3 residues: CASSVDSQETQYF. In DNA, the CDR3 is TGTGCCAGCAGCGTAGACAGCCAAGAGACCCAGTACTTC.

In this sample, this clone turned up a few times. The J gene is TRBJ2-7, the V gene TRBV7-3; 9 positions match TRBD2. Germline V gene lookup returns CDR1 SGHTA and CDR2 FQGTGA. The ends lost 5 bases at V and 3 bases at J; junction bases unmatched: 5. This CDR3 comprises 14 residues. In DNA form, the CDR3 reads TGTGCCAGCAGCCCCGGGACTAGCTACTACGAGCAGTACTTC. It yields the protein CASSPGTSYYEQYF.

The V and J genes are TRBV9 and TRBJ1-2, with 8 bases lining up with TRBD1. V was pared by 0 bases and J by 7 bases, with 5 bases of the junction left unmatched. CDR3 length: 14 amino acids. Germline CDR1 is SGDLS and CDR2 is YYNGEE. CDR3 in amino acids: CASSVAGQGRGYTF. The CDR3, as DNA: TGTGCCAGCAGCGTAGCTGGACAGGGACGTGGCTACACCTTC.

V gene TRBV7-2 combines with J gene TRBJ2-6, with D unresolved. The CDR3 contains 15 residues. The germline V gene encodes CDR1 SGHTA and CDR2 FQGNSA. Between the trimmed V and J ends, which lost 4 bases and 2 bases, there was a span of 9 bases. The CDR3 loop reads CASSWSPAGANVLTF. DNA for the CDR3: TGTGCCAGCAGCTGGTCCCCCGCTGGGGCCAACGTCCTGACTTTC.

The chain combines TRBV9 with TRBJ2-3; D unresolved. The V gene lost 0 bases and the J gene lost 2 bases, with 16 bases spanning the gap. Per germline, CDR1 SGDLS and CDR2 YYNGEE. The CDR3 length is 17 residues. The CDR3: CASSVASVPGPTDTQYF. The CDR3 region has the DNA TGTGCCAGCAGCGTAGCTTCGGTTCCTGGGCCCACAGATACGCAGTATTTT.

This sequence joins TRBV28 and TRBJ2-7, with 8 bases identical to TRBD2. Trimming took 5 bases from V and 3 from J; bases not matched to a gene: 6. The CDR3 runs to 14 residues. CDR1 and CDR2 from the germline V gene are MDHEN and SYDVKM. CDR3 DNA: TGTGCCAGCAGTCTACTAGCGGTGGGCTACGAGCAGTACTTC. Translated: CASSLLAVGYEQYF.

The V and J genes are TRBV7-9 and TRBJ2-3; D perhaps matches TRBD2 (6 bases). V was pared by 1 base and J by 1 base, with 18 bases between. Germline lookup yields CDR1 SEHNR and CDR2 FQNEAQ (reference sequence). This CDR3 has 18 amino acids. The CDR3 region has the DNA TGTGCCAGCAGCTTAGAGTCAATAGGGAGGTCTGGCACAGATACGCAGTATTTT. It encodes CASSLESIGRSGTDTQYF.

The chain combines TRBV27 with TRBJ2-1, with TRBD1 identical over 7 bases. V dropped 4 bases and J dropped 7; count of bases not matched to a gene: 16. CDR1 MNHEY and CDR2 SMNVEV come from the germline V gene (reference sequence). The CDR3 is 17 amino acids. The chain's CDR3 is CASSSPGGTETGNEQFF. DNA of the CDR3: TGTGCCAGCAGTTCCCCCGGTGGGACAGAGACTGGTAATGAGCAGTTCTTC.

V usage is TRBV6-5 and J usage is TRBJ1-1; no reliable D call. The V gene lost 0 bases and the J gene lost 10 bases, with 6 bases spanning the gap. The CDR3 sequence is 11 residues long. Germline CDR1 MNHEY, CDR2 SVGAGI. The CDR3 loop reads CASSYSSRAFF. The CDR3 coding sequence is TGTGCCAGCAGTTACTCGAGCCGAGCTTTCTTT.

The J gene is TRBJ2-1, the V gene TRBV29-1, with 7 positions matching TRBD1. The CDR3 totals 12 residues. Germline CDR1 SQVTM, CDR2 ANQGSEA. The J segment lost 9 bases and the V segment lost 2 bases, leaving 4 bases of the junction unmatched. The CDR3 region is CSVERDSLEQFF. The CDR3 coding sequence is TGCAGCGTTGAACGGGACAGCCTTGAGCAGTTCTTC.

This chain uses TRBV11-2 with TRBJ1-3; D gene uncertain. The CDR3 runs 18 residues. V lost 2 bases and J lost 0, with 17 bases in between. Germline CDR1 is SGHAT and CDR2 is FQNNGV. The CDR3 protein is CASSLRARRSISGNTIYF. The CDR3 DNA reads as TGTGCCAGCAGCTTACGGGCCCGCCGGTCCATCTCTGGAAACACCATATATTTT.

This sequence joins TRBV7-3 and TRBJ2-3; D is ambiguous. The CDR3 loop spans 15 amino acids. Germline CDR1 SGHTA, CDR2 FQGTGA. Trimming took off 0 bases at V and 4 bases at J, with 11 bases between the two ends. This CDR3 reads CASSLTRARADTQYF. The CDR3 bases are TGTGCCAGCAGCTTAACCCGGGCCAGAGCAGATACGCAGTATTTT.

This clone was seen once. This sequence joins TRBV7-9 and TRBJ2-5; 12 bases align to TRBD2. CDR1 and CDR2 from the germline V gene are SEHNR and FQNEAQ (reference sequence). The CDR3 has 17 residues. The junction had 10 bases not matched to a gene; V was cut back by 4 bases and J by 4 bases. CDR3 in DNA: TGTGCCAGCAGCTCGGGACTAGCGGGTGGCGCCCGAGAGACCCAGTACTTC. It specifies CASSSGLAGGARETQYF.

The rearrangement uses TRBV7-2 and TRBJ2-1; D may match TRBD1 or TRBD2 (5 bases each). This CDR3 is 16 amino acids long. V lost 3 bases and J 1 base, leaving 13 bases between the germline ends. From germline, CDR1 is SGHTA and CDR2 FQGNSA. DNA for the CDR3: TGTGCCAGCAGCTTCCTCGGGACCCCATCCTACAATGAGCAGTTCTTC. It codes for CASSFLGTPSYNEQFF.

The chain has TRBV7-2 and TRBJ2-7; D possibly corresponds to TRBD1 (6 bases). Germline loops: CDR1 SGHTA, CDR2 FQGNSA. V was pared by 10 bases and J by 6 bases, with 16 bases between. CDR3 length: 12 residues. This CDR3 reads CATWDTFTEQYF. CDR3 sequence (DNA): TGTGCCACCTGGGACACCTTCACCGAGCAGTACTTC.

The chain carries TRBV7-8 and TRBJ2-3; 7 bases map to TRBD1. CDR3 length equals 15 residues. In germline, CDR1 is SGHVS, CDR2 FQNEAQ. Losses at the gene ends were 5 bases for V and 2 bases for J; bases not matched to a gene: 7. CDR3 bases: TGTGCCAGCAGCCCCCGGACAGGCTACACAGATACGCAGTATTTT. This codes for CASSPRTGYTDTQYF.

This clone is a singleton in its sample. The chain links TRBV7-2 to TRBJ1-2, with 7 bases matching TRBD1. CDR1 and CDR2 (germline): SGHTA, FQGNSA. The CDR3 extends over 15 amino acids. V was clipped by 4 bases and J by 4 bases; unmatched bases: 9. The CDR3 region has the DNA TGTGCCAGCAGCTCCGTTAATACAGGGGTCTATGGCTACACCTTC. It yields the protein CASSSVNTGVYGYTF.

This clone came up once. The rearrangement uses TRBV5-6 and TRBJ2-3; tentatively, D is TRBD2 (6 bases). This CDR3 spans 13 amino acids. V was clipped by 0 bases and J by 11 bases, with 13 bases between them. Germline values: CDR1 SGHDT, CDR2 YYEEEE. CDR3 bases: TGTGCCAGCAGCTTGGATGCGGGGTTGGAGCAGTATTTT. This translates into CASSLDAGLEQYF.

The chain links TRBV18 to TRBJ2-1, with 7 bases fitting TRBD2. The CDR3 spans 15 residues. V was clipped by 5 bases and J by 7 bases; unmatched bases: 11. Germline V CDR1 and CDR2: KGHSH, LQKENI. Here the CDR3 reads CASSASSGLENEQFF. Written as DNA, the CDR3 is TGTGCCAGCTCAGCCTCTAGCGGACTGGAGAATGAGCAGTTCTTC.

The chain combines TRBV5-6 with TRBJ2-5, with 9 bases that match TRBD2. The CDR3 runs 16 residues. CDR1 is SGHDT, CDR2 YYEEEE, per germline. Trimming removed 0 bases from V and 1 base from J; junction bases left unmatched: 4. The CDR3 is CASSLVAGAFQETQYF. The CDR3 nucleotides are TGTGCCAGCAGCTTGGTAGCGGGAGCATTCCAAGAGACCCAGTACTTC.

V gene TRBV19 combines with J gene TRBJ2-5; unclear D gene. This CDR3 is 13 amino acids long. Trimming pared 8 bases from V and 0 bases from J, leaving 10 bases between. Germline V gene lookup returns CDR1 LNHDA and CDR2 SQIVND (reference sequence). CDR3 loop: CASRVWDQETQYF. As DNA, the CDR3 is TGTGCCAGTCGAGTCTGGGACCAAGAGACCCAGTACTTC.

V and J are TRBV11-2 and TRBJ1-2; D call uncertain. The CDR3 contains 14 residues. Between the trimmed V and J ends, which lost 0 bases and 4 bases, there was a span of 9 bases. Germline assignment: CDR1 SGHAT and CDR2 FQNNGV. The CDR3, as DNA: TGTGCCAGCAGCTTAGATGTAGGGCCCTATGGCTACACCTTC. Its translation is CASSLDVGPYGYTF.

J is TRBJ2-5 and V is TRBV9; the match to TRBD2 covers 7 bases. The length of the CDR3 is 15 residues. Germline loops: CDR1 SGDLS, CDR2 YYNGEE. V gave up 6 bases and J gave up 5 bases; unmatched junction bases: 13. Here the CDR3 DNA reads TGTGCCAGCACGCGGGCGGGAGTGGTACAGGAGACCCAGTACTTC. Its protein is CASTRAGVVQETQYF.

The chain employs TRBV30 and TRBJ2-7; 7 bases line up with TRBD2. With 5 bases clipped from V and 0 bases from J, the junction kept 19 bases outside the gene matches. The germline CDR1 and CDR2 sequences are GTSNPN and SVGIG (reference sequence). The CDR3 covers 18 residues. CDR3 DNA: TGTGCCTGGGACCGAAGTGGGAGGGAACCTTCAAGCTCCTACGAGCAGTACTTC. Amino acid sequence: CAWDRSGREPSSSYEQYF.

This clone was seen only a few times. The chain uses TRBV6-5 and TRBJ1-1; no reliable D call. CDR1 and CDR2 (germline): MNHEY, SVGAGI. The V gene lost 6 bases and the J gene lost 1 base, with 15 bases spanning the gap. The CDR3 length is 15 residues. The CDR3 is CASRRPSHRNTEAFF. CDR3 DNA sequence: TGTGCCAGCAGACGGCCGTCTCACAGGAACACTGAAGCTTTCTTT.

The rearrangement joins TRBV11-3 to TRBJ2-2; D is uncertain. The V end was cut by 7 bases, the J end by 1 base, with 10 bases between. The CDR3 totals 14 residues. Germline loops: CDR1 SGHNT, CDR2 YENEEA. CDR3 residues: CASTPHRNTGELFF. Written as DNA, the CDR3 is TGTGCCAGCACACCGCACAGGAACACCGGGGAGCTGTTTTTT.

The CDR3 coding sequence is TGTGCCAGCAGTTCCCTGGGCGGTCTAAGGAATGAGCAGTTCTTC. Protein: CASSSLGGLRNEQFF. The J gene is TRBJ2-1, the V gene TRBV27, with D hard to call. Germline V gene data show CDR1 as MNHEY and CDR2 as SMNVEV (reference sequence). The CDR3 covers 15 residues. Trimming took off 4 bases at V and 7 bases at J, with 17 bases between the two ends.

V and J are TRBV6-1 and TRBJ2-7; TRBD1 matches at 9 bases. With V trimmed by 6 bases and J by 4 bases, 10 bases remained unmatched. The CDR3 is 15 residues long. Germline lookup yields CDR1 MNHNS and CDR2 SASEGT. The CDR3 here is CASSLTGGWGYEQYF. The DNA for the CDR3 is TGTGCCAGCAGCTTAACAGGGGGCTGGGGGTACGAGCAGTACTTC.